The sequence of this T cell receptor beta chain was determined in a study of vaccination and CD4 T cells after COVID-19. As regards this clonotype: Its target is unknown.

V gave up 3 bases and J gave up 0 bases, with 8 bases separating them. CDR1 is SEHNR and CDR2 is FQNEAQ in the germline V gene (reference sequence). The CDR3 consists of 15 residues. The treatment: approximately nine-day PBMC culture with coronavirus spike peptide pools or control peptides (ViraFEST assay). CD4+ T cells were isolated by negative selection after less than twelve days of culture. The Oncomine TCR Beta short-read assay generated sequence data from the DNA of cultured CD4+ T cells. TCRdb re-called the PCR reads with MiXCR, one entry per CDR3 protein. The table includes around 14,000 distinct CDR3 sequences, roughly half detected once.

Specimen: CD4+ T cells from blood, cultured in vitro. The rearrangement links TRBV7-9 to TRBJ1-4, with D hard to call. The sequence was obtained from a human donor who had recovered from COVID-19. Here the CDR3 reads CASSFPGATNEKLFF. The CDR3 region has the DNA TGTGCCAGCAGCTTCCCCGGGGCAACTAATGAAAAACTGTTTTTT.